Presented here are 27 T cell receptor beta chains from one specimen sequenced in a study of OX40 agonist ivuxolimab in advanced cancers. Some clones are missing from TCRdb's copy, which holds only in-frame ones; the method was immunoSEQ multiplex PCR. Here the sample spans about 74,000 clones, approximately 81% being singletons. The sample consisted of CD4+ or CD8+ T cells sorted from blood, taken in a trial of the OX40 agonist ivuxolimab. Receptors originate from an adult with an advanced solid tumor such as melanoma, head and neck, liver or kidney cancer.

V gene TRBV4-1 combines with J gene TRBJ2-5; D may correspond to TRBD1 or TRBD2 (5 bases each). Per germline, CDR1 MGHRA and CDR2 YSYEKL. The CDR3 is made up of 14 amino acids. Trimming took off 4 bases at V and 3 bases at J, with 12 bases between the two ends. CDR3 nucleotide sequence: TGCGCCAGCAGCCTCCGGGACGCCAAAGAGACCCAGTACTTC. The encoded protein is CASSLRDAKETQYF.

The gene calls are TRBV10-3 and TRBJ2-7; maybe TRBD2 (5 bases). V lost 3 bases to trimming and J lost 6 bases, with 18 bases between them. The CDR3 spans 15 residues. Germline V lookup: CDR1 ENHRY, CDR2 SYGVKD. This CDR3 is CAISDPTRARAEQYF. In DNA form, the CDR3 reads TGTGCCATCAGTGATCCGACCAGAGCGAGGGCCGAGCAGTACTTC.

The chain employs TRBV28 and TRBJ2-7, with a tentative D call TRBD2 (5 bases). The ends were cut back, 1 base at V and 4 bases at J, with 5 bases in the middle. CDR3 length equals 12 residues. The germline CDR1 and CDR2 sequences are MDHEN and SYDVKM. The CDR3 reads CASSLSGYEQYF. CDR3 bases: TGTGCCAGCAGTTTATCGGGGTACGAGCAGTACTTC.

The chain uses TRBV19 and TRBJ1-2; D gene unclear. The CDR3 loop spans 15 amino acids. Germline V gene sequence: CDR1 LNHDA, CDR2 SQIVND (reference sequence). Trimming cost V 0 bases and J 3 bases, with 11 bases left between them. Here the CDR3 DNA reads TGTGCCAGTAGTATAGATCACAGCTCCCACTATGGCTACACCTTC. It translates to CASSIDHSSHYGYTF.

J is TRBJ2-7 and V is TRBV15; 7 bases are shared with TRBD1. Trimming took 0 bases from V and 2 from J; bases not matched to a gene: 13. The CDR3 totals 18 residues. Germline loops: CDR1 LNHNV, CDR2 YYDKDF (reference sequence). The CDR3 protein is CATSRDYPVGQGAYEQYF. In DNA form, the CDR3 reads TGTGCCACCAGCAGAGATTATCCAGTGGGGCAGGGGGCCTACGAGCAGTACTTC.

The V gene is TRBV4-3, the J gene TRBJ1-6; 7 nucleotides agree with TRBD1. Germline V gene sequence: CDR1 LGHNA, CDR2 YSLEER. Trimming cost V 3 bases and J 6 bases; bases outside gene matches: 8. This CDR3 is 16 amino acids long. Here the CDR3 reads CASSHQQGVPNSPLHF. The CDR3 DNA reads TGCGCCAGCAGCCATCAGCAGGGGGTACCTAATTCACCCCTCCACTTT.

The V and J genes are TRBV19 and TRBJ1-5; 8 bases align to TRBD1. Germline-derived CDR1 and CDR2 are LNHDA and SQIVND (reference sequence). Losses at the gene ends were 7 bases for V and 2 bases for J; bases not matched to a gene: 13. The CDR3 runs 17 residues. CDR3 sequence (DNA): TGTGCCAGTACCTTGACAGGGGCGACACCGGGCAATCAGCCCCAGCATTTT. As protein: CASTLTGATPGNQPQHF.

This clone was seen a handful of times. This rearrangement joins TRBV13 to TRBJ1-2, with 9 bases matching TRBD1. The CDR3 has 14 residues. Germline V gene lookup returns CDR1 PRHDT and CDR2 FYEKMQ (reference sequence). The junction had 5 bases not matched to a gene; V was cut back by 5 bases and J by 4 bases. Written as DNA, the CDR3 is TGTGCCAGCAGCCGCGGACAGGGGCCCTATGGCTACACCTTC. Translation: CASSRGQGPYGYTF. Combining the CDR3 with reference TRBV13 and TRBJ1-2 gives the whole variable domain AAGVIQSPRHLIKEKRETATLKCYPIPRHDTVYWYQQGPGQDPQFLISFYEKMQSDKGSIPDRFSAQQFSDYHSELNMSSLELGDSALYFCASSRGQGPYGYTFGSGTRLTVV.

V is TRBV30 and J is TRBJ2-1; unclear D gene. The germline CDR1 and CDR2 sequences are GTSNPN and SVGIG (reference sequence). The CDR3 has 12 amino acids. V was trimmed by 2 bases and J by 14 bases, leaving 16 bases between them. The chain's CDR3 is CAWSPRDEAKFF. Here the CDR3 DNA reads TGTGCCTGGAGTCCGCGAGACGAGGCCAAGTTCTTC.

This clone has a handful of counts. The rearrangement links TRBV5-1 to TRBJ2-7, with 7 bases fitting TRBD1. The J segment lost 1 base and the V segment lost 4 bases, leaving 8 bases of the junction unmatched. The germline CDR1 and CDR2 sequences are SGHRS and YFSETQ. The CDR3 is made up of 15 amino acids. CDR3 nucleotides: TGCGCCAGCAGCGCCCTACCGGGACAGTCCTACGAGCAGTACTTC. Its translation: CASSALPGQSYEQYF.

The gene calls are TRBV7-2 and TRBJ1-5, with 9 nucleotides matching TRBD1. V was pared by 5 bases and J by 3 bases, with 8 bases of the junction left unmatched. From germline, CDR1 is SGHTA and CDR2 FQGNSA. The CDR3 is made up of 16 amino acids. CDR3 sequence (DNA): TGTGCCAGCAGCCCGGCGCGGACAGGGGCCAATCAGCCCCAGCATTTT. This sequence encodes CASSPARTGANQPQHF.

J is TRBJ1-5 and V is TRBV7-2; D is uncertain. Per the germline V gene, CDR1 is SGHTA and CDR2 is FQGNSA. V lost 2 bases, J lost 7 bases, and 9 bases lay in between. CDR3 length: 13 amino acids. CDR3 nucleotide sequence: TGTGCCAGCAGCTTACTTAAGTCGCAGCCCCAGCATTTT. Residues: CASSLLKSQPQHF.

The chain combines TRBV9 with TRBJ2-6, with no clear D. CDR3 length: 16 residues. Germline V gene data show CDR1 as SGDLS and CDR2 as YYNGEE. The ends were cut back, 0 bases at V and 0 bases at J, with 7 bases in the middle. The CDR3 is CASSVDKSSGANVLTF. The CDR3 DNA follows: TGTGCCAGCAGCGTAGACAAGTCCTCTGGGGCCAACGTCCTGACTTTC.

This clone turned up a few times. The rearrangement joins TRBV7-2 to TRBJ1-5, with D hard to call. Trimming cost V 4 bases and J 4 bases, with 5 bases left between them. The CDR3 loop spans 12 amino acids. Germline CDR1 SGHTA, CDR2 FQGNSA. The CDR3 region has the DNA TGTGCCAGCAGCTGGCCTAATCAGCCCCAGCATTTT. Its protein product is CASSWPNQPQHF.

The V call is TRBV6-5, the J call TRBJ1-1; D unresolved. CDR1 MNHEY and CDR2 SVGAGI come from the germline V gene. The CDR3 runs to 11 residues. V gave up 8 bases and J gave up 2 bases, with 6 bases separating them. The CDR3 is CASRRNTEAFF. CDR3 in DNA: TGTGCCAGCCGCCGAAACACTGAAGCTTTCTTT.

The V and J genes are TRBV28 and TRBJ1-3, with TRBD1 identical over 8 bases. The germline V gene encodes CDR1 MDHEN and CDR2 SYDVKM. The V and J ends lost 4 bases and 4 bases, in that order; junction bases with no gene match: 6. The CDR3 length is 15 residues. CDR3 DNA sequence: TGTGCCAGCAGTTCCCCTACAGGGGGAGGAAACACCATATATTTT. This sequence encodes CASSSPTGGGNTIYF.

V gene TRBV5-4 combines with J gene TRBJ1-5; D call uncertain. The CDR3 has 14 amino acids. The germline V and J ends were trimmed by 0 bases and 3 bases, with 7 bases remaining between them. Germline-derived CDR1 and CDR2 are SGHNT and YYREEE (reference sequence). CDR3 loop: CASSLGRDNQPQHF. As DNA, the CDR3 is TGTGCCAGCAGCTTGGGGAGGGACAATCAGCCCCAGCATTTT.

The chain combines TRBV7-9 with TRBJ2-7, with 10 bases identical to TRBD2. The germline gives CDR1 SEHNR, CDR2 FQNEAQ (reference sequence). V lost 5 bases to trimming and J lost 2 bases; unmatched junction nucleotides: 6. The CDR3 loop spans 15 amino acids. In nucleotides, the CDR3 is TGTGCCAGCAGCCCTCTAGCGGGAGTAGCCTACGAGCAGTACTTC. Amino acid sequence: CASSPLAGVAYEQYF.

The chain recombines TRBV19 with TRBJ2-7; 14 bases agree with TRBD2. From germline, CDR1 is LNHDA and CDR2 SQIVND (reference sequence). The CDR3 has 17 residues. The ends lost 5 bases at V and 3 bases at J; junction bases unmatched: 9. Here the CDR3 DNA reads TGTGCCAGTAGTCGAGCGGGACTAGCGGGAGTATACTACGAGCAGTACTTC. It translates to CASSRAGLAGVYYEQYF. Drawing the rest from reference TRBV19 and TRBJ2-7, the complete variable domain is DGGITQSPKYLFRKEGQNVTLSCEQNLNHDAMYWYRQDPGQGLRLIYYSQIVNDFQKGDIAEGYSVSREKKESFPLTVTSAQKNPTAFYLCASSRAGLAGVYYEQYFGPGTRLTVT.

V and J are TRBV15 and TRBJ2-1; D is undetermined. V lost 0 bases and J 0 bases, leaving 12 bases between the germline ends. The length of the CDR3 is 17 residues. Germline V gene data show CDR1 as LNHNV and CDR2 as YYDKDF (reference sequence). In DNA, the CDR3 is TGTGCCACCAGCAGAGATCGGGTCATACCCTCCTACAATGAGCAGTTCTTC. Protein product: CATSRDRVIPSYNEQFF.

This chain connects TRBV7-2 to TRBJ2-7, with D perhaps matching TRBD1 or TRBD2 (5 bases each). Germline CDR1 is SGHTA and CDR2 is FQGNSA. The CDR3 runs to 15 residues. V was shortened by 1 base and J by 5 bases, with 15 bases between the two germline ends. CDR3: CASSLGGPVGDEQYF. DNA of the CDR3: TGTGCCAGCAGCTTAGGGGGCCCGGTCGGGGACGAGCAGTACTTC. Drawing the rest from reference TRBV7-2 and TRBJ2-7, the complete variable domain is GAGVSQSPSNKVTEKGKDVELRCDPISGHTALYWYRQSLGQGLEFLIYFQGNSAPDKSGLPSDRFSAERTGGSVSTLTIQRTQQEDSAVYLCASSLGGPVGDEQYFGPGTRLTVT.

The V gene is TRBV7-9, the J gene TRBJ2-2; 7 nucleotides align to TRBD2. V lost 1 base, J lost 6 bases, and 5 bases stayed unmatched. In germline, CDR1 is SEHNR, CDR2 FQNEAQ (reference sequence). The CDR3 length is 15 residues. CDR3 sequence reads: CASSLGLAWAGELFF. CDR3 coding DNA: TGTGCCAGCAGCTTAGGACTAGCTTGGGCCGGGGAGCTGTTTTTT.

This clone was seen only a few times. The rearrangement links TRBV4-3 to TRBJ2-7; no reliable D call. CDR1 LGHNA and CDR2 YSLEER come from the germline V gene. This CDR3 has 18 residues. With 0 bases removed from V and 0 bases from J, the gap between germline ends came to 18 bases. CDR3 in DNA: TGCGCCAGCAGCCAAGATTTAGCTGTACACCTTAGCTCCTACGAGCAGTACTTC. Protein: CASSQDLAVHLSSYEQYF.

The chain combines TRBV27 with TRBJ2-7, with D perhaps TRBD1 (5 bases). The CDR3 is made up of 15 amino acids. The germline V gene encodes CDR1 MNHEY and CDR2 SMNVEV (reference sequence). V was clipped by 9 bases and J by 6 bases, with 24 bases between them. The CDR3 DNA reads TGTGCCAGTGCTGGGGCCACATCATTTTTTGGCGAGCAGTACTTC. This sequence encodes CASAGATSFFGEQYF.

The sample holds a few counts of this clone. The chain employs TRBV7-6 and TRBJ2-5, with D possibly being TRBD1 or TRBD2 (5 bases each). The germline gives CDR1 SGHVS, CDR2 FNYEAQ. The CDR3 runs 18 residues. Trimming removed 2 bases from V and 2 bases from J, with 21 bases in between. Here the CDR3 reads CASSLYSVGARQQETQYF. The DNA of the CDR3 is TGTGCCAGCAGCTTATATAGTGTCGGGGCGAGACAACAAGAGACCCAGTACTTC.

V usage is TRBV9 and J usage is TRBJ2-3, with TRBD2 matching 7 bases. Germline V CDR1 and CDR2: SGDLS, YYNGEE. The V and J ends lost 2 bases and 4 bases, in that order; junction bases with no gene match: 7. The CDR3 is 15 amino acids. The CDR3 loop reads CASSVHGTKPDTQYF. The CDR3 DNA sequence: TGTGCCAGCAGCGTCCACGGGACTAAGCCAGATACGCAGTATTTT.

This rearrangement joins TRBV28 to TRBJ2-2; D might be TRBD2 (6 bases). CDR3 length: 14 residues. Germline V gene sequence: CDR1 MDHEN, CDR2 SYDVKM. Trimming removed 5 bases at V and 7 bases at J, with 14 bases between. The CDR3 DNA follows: TGTGCCAGCAGTCCCCCCCACGGGGGCGGGGAGCTGTTTTTT. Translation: CASSPPHGGGELFF.